This T cell receptor beta chain was obtained from a study of OX40 agonist ivuxolimab in advanced cancers. Profiled with immunoSEQ multiplex PCR; TCRdb holds only in-frame clones, not every one. The sample carries about 58,000 clones, around four fifths recorded once. V shed 6 bases and J 7 bases; nucleotides not matched to a gene: 14. This CDR3 region has 15 residues. From germline, CDR1 is SGHRS and CDR2 YFSETQ. The source is an adult with an advanced solid tumor such as melanoma, head and neck, liver or kidney cancer. The V call is TRBV5-1, the J call TRBJ1-2, with TRBD1 matching over 8 bases. Sequencing used CD4+ or CD8+ T cells sorted from blood, obtained in a trial of the OX40 agonist ivuxolimab. The CDR3 DNA reads TGCGCCAGCACCATAACGCCGGGACAGGAGGGTGGCTACACCTTC. Protein sequence: CASTITPGQEGGYTF.